This TCR beta chain comes out of a study of blood T cells in healthy people across ages. The donors, all healthy, were Caucasians living in Russia, aged about 6 to 100. A sample-barcoded 5' primer and a J-beta primer mix were used in a second PCR of roughly 6 to 11 cycles. With 12 random nucleotides, a template-switch adaptor tagged each individual cDNA molecule. MiXCR, applied by TCRdb to the 5' RACE reads, yields one record per CDR3 protein. The table lists under 800,000 distinct CDR3 sequences, roughly 21% of them singletons. CDR1 is SEHNR, CDR2 FQNEAQ, per germline (reference sequence). The CDR3 extends over 15 amino acids. V gave up 1 base and J gave up 6 bases; unmatched junction bases: 4.

J is TRBJ2-3 and V is TRBV7-9; 10 nucleotides align to TRBD2. The sequenced material came from blood. The sequence was obtained from a man between 65 and 80 years old in good health. In nucleotides, the CDR3 is TGTGCCAGCAGCTTAGAACTAGCGGGAATGGATACGCAGTATTTT. This encodes CASSLELAGMDTQYF.